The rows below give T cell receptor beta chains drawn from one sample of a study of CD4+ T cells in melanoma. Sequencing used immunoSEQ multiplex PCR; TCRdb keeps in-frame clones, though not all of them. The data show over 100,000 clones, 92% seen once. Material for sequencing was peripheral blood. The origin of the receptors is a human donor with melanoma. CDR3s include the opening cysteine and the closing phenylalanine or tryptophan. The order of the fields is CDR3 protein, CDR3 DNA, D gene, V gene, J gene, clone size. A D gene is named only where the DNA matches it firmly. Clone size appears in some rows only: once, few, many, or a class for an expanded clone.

CASSLEAARETQYF	TGTGCCAGCAGCCTAGAAGCAGCGCGAGAGACCCAGTACTTC	-	TRBV7-8	TRBJ2-5	-
CATFYAAGWWYFDGTEAFF	TGTGCCACGTTTTATGCAGCGGGGTGGTGGTACTTTGACGGCACTGAAGCTTTCTTT	-	TRBV27	TRBJ1-1	-
CASSFYTDTQYF	TGCGCCAGCAGCTTTTACACAGATACGCAGTATTTT	-	TRBV5-1	TRBJ2-3	once
CASSFNVLSGRTNTGELFF	TGTGCCAGCAGCTTTAATGTCCTTAGCGGGAGGACGAACACCGGGGAGCTGTTTTTT	TRBD2	TRBV7-6	TRBJ2-2	-
CAISEWGLHGRSEETQYF	TGTGCCATCAGTGAGTGGGGGCTACACGGGAGGTCGGAAGAGACCCAGTACTTC	-	TRBV10-3	TRBJ2-5	-
CASSLLAGQGLYF	TGTGCCAGCAGTCTGCTAGCGGGACAGGGTCTGTACTTC	-	TRBV2	TRBJ2-7	-
CASSLRVLSGNTIYF	TGTGCCAGCAGCTTACGGGTCTTATCTGGAAACACCATATATTTT	-	TRBV7-9	TRBJ1-3	once
CASSQGTGATTTDTQYF	TGCGCCAGCAGCCAAGGGACAGGTGCCACCACCACAGATACGCAGTATTTT	TRBD1	TRBV4-3	TRBJ2-3	few
CASSLAWGTYGYTF	TGTGCCAGCAGCTTGGCCTGGGGAACCTATGGCTACACCTTC	-	TRBV5-5	TRBJ1-2	-
CASSVLRETQYF	TGTGCCAGCAGTGTCCTGCGGGAGACCCAGTACTTC	-	TRBV6-1	TRBJ2-5	-
CAWRSHSNQPQHF	TGTGCCTGGAGGTCACATAGCAATCAGCCCCAGCATTTT	-	TRBV30	TRBJ1-5	-
CASSEVRPHTGELFF	TGTGCCAGCAGTGAAGTCAGGCCCCACACCGGGGAGCTGTTTTTT	-	TRBV2	TRBJ2-2	-
CASSLPPGTGGDEQYF	TGTGCCAGCAGCTTACCCCCGGGGACAGGGGGGGATGAGCAGTACTTC	TRBD1	TRBV7-2	TRBJ2-7	-
CASIGSGTGVYEQYF	TGTGCCAGCATTGGATCCGGGACAGGGGTTTACGAGCAGTACTTC	TRBD1	TRBV25-1	TRBJ2-7	-
CASSQLTANNSPLHF	TGTGCCAGCAGCCAATTGACAGCAAATAATTCACCCCTCCACTTT	-	TRBV4-2	TRBJ1-6	-
CASSPKGTGRMMEAFF	TGTGCCAGCAGCCCCAAGGGTACAGGGCGGATGATGGAAGCTTTCTTT	-	TRBV11-2	TRBJ1-1	-
CASSLAGTDTQYF	TGTGCCAGCAGCTTGGCGGGGACAGATACGCAGTATTTT	-	TRBV5-4	TRBJ2-3	-
CASSIRTGGKAEAFF	TGTGCCAGTAGTATCCGGACAGGGGGCAAGGCTGAAGCTTTCTTT	TRBD1	TRBV19	TRBJ1-1	-
CASSLTGTGSYEQYF	TGCGCCAGCAGTCTAACGGGGACAGGGTCCTACGAGCAGTACTTC	TRBD1	TRBV5-1	TRBJ2-7	-
CASTRRGGSGELFF	TGTGCCAGCACGCGGCGGGGTGGTTCCGGGGAGCTGTTTTTT	-	TRBV28	TRBJ2-2	once
CASSSRTGSGNQPQHF	TGTGCCAGTAGTTCCCGGACAGGGAGTGGCAATCAGCCCCAGCATTTT	TRBD1	TRBV19	TRBJ1-5	-
CASSLGWEYEQYF	TGTGCCAGCAGCTTAGGATGGGAGTACGAGCAGTACTTC	-	TRBV7-6	TRBJ2-7	-
CASSVLGGIDTQYF	TGTGCCAGCAGCGTACTTGGGGGCATAGATACGCAGTATTTT	-	TRBV4-2	TRBJ2-3	-
CASSYNDERAGNTIYF	TGCGCCAGCAGCTATAACGACGAGAGAGCTGGAAACACCATATATTTT	-	TRBV5-1	TRBJ1-3	-
CASSVQGESPLHF	TGCGCCAGCAGCGTCCAGGGGGAGTCACCCCTCCACTTT	TRBD1	TRBV5-1	TRBJ1-6	-
CASSFGLALGTQYF	TGTGCCAGCAGCTTCGGACTTGCCCTTGGTACGCAGTATTTT	-	TRBV7-9	TRBJ2-3	-
CASTIEGGPNNEQFF	TGTGCCAGCACCATAGAGGGGGGGCCAAACAATGAGCAGTTCTTC	-	TRBV2	TRBJ2-1	-
CATAVGYQNIQYF	TGTGCCACCGCGGTTGGGTATCAAAACATTCAGTACTTC	-	TRBV19	TRBJ2-4	-
CAISESPGQGEETQYF	TGTGCCATCAGTGAGTCCCCGGGACAGGGGGAAGAGACCCAGTACTTC	TRBD1	TRBV10-3	TRBJ2-5	-
CASSERAGDSNQPQHF	TGTGCCAGCAGTGAACGGGCGGGGGATAGCAATCAGCCCCAGCATTTT	-	TRBV2	TRBJ1-5	-
CSVGLAGGQETQYF	TGCAGCGTTGGTCTAGCGGGGGGCCAAGAGACCCAGTACTTC	TRBD2	TRBV29-1	TRBJ2-5	-
CASSPRQGRGTYEQYF	TGTGCCAGCTCACCAAGGCAGGGTAGAGGCACCTACGAGCAGTACTTC	-	TRBV18	TRBJ2-7	-
CASNRLGTDTQYF	TGTGCCAGCAATCGCCTGGGCACAGATACGCAGTATTTT	-	TRBV6-5	TRBJ2-3	-
CASGTSGSSGANVLTF	TGTGCCAGCGGGACTAGCGGCAGCTCTGGGGCCAACGTCCTGACTTTC	TRBD2	TRBV6-4	TRBJ2-6	-
CASSLVPSTDTQYF	TGCGCCAGCAGCTTGGTGCCTAGCACAGATACGCAGTATTTT	-	TRBV5-1	TRBJ2-3	-
CASSWAVTYNEQFF	TGTGCCAGCAGCTGGGCGGTGACCTACAATGAGCAGTTCTTC	-	TRBV7-8	TRBJ2-1	-
CASTWGHGYQETQYF	TGTGCCAGCACTTGGGGTCACGGATACCAAGAGACCCAGTACTTC	-	TRBV28	TRBJ2-5	-
CASNPGLSTDTQYF	TGCGCCAGCAACCCGGGACTAAGCACAGATACGCAGTATTTT	TRBD2	TRBV4-1	TRBJ2-3	-
CASRTELSYEQYF	TGCGCCAGCAGGACAGAACTCTCCTACGAGCAGTACTTC	-	TRBV5-1	TRBJ2-7	-
CASSIHRRGGNTGELFF	TGTGCCAGTAGTATTCATCGGAGGGGGGGAAACACCGGGGAGCTGTTTTTT	-	TRBV19	TRBJ2-2	-
CASSLEQGAGEQYF	TGCGCCAGCAGCTTGGAACAGGGGGCGGGCGAGCAGTACTTC	TRBD1	TRBV5-1	TRBJ2-7	-